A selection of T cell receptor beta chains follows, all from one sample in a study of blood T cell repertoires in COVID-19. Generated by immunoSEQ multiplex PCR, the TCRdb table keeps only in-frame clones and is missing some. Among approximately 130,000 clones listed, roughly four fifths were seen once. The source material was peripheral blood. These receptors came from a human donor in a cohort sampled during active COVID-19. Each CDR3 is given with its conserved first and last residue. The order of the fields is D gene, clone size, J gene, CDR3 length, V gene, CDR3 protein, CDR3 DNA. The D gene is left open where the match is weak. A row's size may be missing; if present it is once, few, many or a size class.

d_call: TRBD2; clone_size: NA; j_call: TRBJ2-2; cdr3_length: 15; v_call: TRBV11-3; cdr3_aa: CASSPGTSVTGELFF; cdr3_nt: TGTGCCAGCAGCCCAGGGACTAGCGTCACCGGGGAGCTGTTTTTT
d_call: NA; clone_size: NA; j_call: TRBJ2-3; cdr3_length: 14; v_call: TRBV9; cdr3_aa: CASSSHGTSDTQYF; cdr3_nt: TGTGCCAGCAGCTCTCACGGGACTTCAGATACGCAGTATTTT
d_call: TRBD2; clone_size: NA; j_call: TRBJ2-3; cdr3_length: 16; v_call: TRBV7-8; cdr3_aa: CASSLVSGGPTDTQYF; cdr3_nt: TGTGCCAGCAGCTTAGTTAGCGGGGGGCCCACAGATACGCAGTATTTT
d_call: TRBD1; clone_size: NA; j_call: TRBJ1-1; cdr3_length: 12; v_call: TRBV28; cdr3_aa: CASSLLQGEAFF; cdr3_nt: TGTGCCAGCAGTCTACTACAGGGGGAAGCTTTCTTT
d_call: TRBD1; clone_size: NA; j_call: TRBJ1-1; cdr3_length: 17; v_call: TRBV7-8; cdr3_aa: CASSRRTFQGGNTEAFF; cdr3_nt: TGTGCCAGCAGCCGGAGAACGTTCCAGGGGGGTAACACTGAAGCTTTCTTT
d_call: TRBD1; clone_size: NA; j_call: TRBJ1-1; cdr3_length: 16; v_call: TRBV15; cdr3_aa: CATSSGTGQGRPEAFF; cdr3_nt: TGTGCCACCAGCAGCGGCACGGGACAGGGTCGGCCTGAAGCTTTCTTT
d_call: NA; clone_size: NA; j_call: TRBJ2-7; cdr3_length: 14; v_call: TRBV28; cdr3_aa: CASSRVPGPYEQYF; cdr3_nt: TGTGCCAGCAGCCGCGTACCAGGCCCCTACGAGCAGTACTTC
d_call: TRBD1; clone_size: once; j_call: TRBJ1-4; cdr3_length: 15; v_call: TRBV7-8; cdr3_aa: CASSFSGTAGEKLFF; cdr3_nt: TGTGCCAGCAGCTTTTCCGGGACAGCTGGAGAAAAACTGTTTTTT
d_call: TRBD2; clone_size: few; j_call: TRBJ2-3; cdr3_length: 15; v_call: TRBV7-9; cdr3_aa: CASSSGPSGTDTQYF; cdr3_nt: TGTGCCAGCAGCTCTGGGCCTAGCGGGACAGATACGCAGTATTTT
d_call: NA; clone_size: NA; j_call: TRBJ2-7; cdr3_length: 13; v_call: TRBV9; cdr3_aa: CASSVGGPDEQYF; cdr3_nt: TGTGCCAGCAGCGTAGGGGGGCCTGACGAGCAGTACTTC
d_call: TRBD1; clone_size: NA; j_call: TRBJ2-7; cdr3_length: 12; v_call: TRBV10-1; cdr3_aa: CASSGDREEQYF; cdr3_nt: TGCGCCAGCAGTGGGGACAGGGAAGAGCAGTACTTC
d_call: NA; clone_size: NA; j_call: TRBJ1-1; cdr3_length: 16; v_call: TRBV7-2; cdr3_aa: CASSLSRTATNTEAFF; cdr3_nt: TGTGCCAGCAGCTTATCTCGGACAGCTACGAACACTGAAGCTTTCTTT
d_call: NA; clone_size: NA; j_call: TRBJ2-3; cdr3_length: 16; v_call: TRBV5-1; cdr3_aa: CASSEGTYGNTDTQYF; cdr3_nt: TGCGCCAGCAGCGAGGGGACTTACGGAAACACAGATACGCAGTATTTT
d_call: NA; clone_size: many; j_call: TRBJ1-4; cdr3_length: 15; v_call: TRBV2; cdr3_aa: CASSEARGMNEKLFF; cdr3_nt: TGTGCCAGCAGTGAAGCGCGGGGAATGAATGAAAAACTGTTTTTT
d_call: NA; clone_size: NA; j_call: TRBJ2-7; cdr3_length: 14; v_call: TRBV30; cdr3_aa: CAWRTGGIDYEQYF; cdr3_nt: TGTGCCTGGAGGACGGGGGGCATTGACTACGAGCAGTACTTC
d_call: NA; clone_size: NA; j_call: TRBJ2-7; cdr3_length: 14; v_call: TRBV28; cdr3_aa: CASRTPEGSYEQYF; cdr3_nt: TGTGCCAGCAGAACCCCGGAGGGCTCCTACGAGCAGTACTTC
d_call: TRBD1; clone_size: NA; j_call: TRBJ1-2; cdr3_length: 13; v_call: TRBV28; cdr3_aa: CASRETGGEGYTF; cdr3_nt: TGTGCCAGCAGGGAAACAGGGGGAGAAGGCTACACCTTC
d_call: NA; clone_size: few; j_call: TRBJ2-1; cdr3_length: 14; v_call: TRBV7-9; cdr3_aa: CASSLRVQYNEQFF; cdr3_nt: TGTGCCAGCAGCTTACGGGTTCAGTACAATGAGCAGTTCTTC
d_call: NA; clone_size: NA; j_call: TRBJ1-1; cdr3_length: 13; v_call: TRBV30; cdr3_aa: CAWSEGGGTEAFF; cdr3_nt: TGTGCCTGGAGTGAGGGAGGGGGGACTGAAGCTTTCTTT
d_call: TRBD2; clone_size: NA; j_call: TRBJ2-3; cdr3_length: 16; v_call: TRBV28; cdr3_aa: CASSLRLAGGRDTQYF; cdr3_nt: TGTGCCAGCAGTCTTAGACTAGCGGGGGGCCGGGATACGCAGTATTTT
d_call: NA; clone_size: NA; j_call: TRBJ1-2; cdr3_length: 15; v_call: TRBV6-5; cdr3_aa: CASSYSDLGADGYTF; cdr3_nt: TGTGCCAGCAGTTATTCGGACCTAGGGGCGGATGGCTACACCTTC
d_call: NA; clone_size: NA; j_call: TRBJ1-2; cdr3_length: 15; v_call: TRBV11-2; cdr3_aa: CASSKPGQPRGGYTF; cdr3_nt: TGTGCCAGCAGCAAACCGGGACAACCTAGAGGTGGCTACACCTTC
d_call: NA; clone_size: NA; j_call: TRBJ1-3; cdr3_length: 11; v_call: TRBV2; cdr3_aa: CASSPGNTIYF; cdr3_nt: TGTGCCAGCAGTCCGGGAAACACCATATATTTT
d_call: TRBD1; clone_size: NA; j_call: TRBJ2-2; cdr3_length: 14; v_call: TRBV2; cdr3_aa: CASSSHQGAGELFF; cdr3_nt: TGTGCCAGCAGTTCTCATCAGGGGGCCGGGGAGCTGTTTTTT
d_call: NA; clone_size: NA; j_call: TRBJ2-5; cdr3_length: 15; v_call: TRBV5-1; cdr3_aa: CASSLVQDRRETQYF; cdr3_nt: TGCGCCAGCAGCTTGGTACAGGATCGCCGAGAGACCCAGTACTTC
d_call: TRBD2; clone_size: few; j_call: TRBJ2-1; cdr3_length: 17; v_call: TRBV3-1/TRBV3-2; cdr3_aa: CASSFPREGESYNEQFF; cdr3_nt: TGTGCCAGCAGCTTCCCCCGGGAGGGGGAATCCTACAATGAGCAGTTCTTC
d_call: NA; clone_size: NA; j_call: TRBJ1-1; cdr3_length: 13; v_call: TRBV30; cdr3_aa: CAWNTFRNTEAFF; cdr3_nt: TGTGCCTGGAATACCTTCAGGAACACTGAAGCTTTCTTT
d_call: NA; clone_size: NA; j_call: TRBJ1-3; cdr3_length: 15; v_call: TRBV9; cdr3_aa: CASSGTRVSGNTIYF; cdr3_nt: TGTGCCAGCAGCGGAACCAGGGTCAGCGGAAACACCATATATTTT
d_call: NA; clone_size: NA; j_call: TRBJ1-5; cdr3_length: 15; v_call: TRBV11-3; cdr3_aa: CASSLGLDSNQPQHF; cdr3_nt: TGTGCCAGCAGCTTAGGGCTAGATAGCAATCAGCCCCAGCATTTT
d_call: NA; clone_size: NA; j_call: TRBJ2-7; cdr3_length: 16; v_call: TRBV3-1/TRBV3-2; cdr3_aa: CASSQGVLADVHEQYF; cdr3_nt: TGTGCCAGCAGCCAAGGGGTATTAGCGGACGTCCACGAGCAGTACTTC
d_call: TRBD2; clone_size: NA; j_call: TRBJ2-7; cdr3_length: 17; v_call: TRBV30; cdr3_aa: CAWTPGTSGGPSYEQYF; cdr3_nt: TGTGCCTGGACCCCCGGGACTAGCGGGGGGCCCTCCTACGAGCAGTACTTC
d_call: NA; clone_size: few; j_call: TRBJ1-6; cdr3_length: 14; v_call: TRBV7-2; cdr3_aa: CASSLAGQGSPLHF; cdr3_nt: TGTGCCAGCAGCTTAGCGGGGCAGGGTTCACCCCTCCACTTT
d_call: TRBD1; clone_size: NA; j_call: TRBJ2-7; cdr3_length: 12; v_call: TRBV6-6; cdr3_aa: CASSMTGSEQYF; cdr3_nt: TGTGCCAGCAGTATGACAGGGTCCGAGCAGTACTTC
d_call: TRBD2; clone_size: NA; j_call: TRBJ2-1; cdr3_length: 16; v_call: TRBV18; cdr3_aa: CASSPWRSSGGNEQFF; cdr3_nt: TGTGCCAGCTCACCTTGGCGGTCTAGCGGGGGGAATGAGCAGTTCTTC
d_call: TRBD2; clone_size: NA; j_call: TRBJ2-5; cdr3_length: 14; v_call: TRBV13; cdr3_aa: CASARRAGEGTQYF; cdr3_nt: TGTGCCAGCGCGAGGAGAGCGGGGGAGGGGACCCAGTACTTC
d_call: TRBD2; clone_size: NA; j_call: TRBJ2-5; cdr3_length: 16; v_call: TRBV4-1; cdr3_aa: CASSPGLAGGRETQYF; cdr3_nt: TGCGCCAGCAGCCCGGGACTAGCGGGGGGGCGAGAGACCCAGTACTTC
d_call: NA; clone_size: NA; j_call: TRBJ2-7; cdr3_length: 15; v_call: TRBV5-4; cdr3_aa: CASSSSRGSTYEQYF; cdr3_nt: TGTGCCAGCAGCTCATCCAGGGGTAGTACCTACGAGCAGTACTTC
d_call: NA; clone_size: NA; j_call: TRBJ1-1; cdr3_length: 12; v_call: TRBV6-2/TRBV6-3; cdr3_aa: CASSSQYTEAFF; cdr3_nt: TGTGCCAGCAGTTCCCAGTACACTGAAGCTTTCTTT
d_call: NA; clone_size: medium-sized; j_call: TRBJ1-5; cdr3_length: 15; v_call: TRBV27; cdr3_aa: CASSSDSALNQPQHF; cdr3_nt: TGTGCCAGCAGTTCCGACAGTGCCCTCAATCAGCCCCAGCATTTT
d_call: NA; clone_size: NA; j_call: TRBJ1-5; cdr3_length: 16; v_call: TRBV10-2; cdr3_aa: CASSESPGVSNQPQHF; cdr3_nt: TGCGCCAGCAGTGAGTCGCCAGGGGTGAGCAATCAGCCCCAGCATTTT
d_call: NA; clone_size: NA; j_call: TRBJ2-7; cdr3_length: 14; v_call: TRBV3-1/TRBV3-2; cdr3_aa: CASSQAGTLYEQYF; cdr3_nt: TGTGCCAGCAGCCAAGCCGGGACACTATACGAGCAGTACTTC
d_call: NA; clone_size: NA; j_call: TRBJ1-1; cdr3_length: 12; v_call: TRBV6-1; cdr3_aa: CASSEDGGEAFF; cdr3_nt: TGTGCCAGCAGTGAAGATGGAGGGGAAGCTTTCTTT
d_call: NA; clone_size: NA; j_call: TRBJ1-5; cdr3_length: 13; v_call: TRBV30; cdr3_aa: CAWSVYSNQPQHF; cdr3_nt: TGTGCCTGGAGTGTCTATAGCAATCAGCCCCAGCATTTT
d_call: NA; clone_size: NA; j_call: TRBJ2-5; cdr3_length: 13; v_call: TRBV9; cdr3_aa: CASSVGFGETQYF; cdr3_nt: TGTGCCAGCAGCGTCGGCTTCGGGGAGACCCAGTACTTC
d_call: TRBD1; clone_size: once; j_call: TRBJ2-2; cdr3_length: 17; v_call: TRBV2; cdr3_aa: CASSLGPGGKSTGELFF; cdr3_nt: TGTGCCAGCAGCCTAGGGCCAGGGGGAAAGTCCACCGGGGAGCTGTTTTTT
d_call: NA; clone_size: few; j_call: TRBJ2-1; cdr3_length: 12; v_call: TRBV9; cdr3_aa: CASSAVSDEQFF; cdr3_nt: TGTGCCAGCAGCGCAGTCAGCGATGAGCAGTTCTTC
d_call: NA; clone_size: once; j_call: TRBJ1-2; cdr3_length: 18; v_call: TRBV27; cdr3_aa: CASSLWSGGGPANYGYTF; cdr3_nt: TGTGCCAGCAGTTTATGGAGCGGGGGTGGTCCAGCTAACTATGGCTACACCTTC
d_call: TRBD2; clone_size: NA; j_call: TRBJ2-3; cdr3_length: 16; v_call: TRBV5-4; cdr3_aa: CASSPGGLAGGDTQYF; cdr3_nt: TGTGCCAGCAGCCCCGGAGGACTAGCGGGGGGAGATACGCAGTATTTT
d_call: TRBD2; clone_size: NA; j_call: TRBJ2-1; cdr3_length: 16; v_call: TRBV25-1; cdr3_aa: CASSEFRGGAHNEQFF; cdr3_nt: TGTGCCAGCAGTGAATTTCGCGGGGGGGCCCACAATGAGCAGTTCTTC